This T cell receptor beta chain is from a study of T cells in Graves' hyperthyroidism and ophthalmopathy. This clonotype was seen a handful of times. Amplified TCR beta CDR3 regions came from RNA transcripts. During a first-round RT-PCR of the TCR CDR3, the HTBI primer set was used. TCRdb passed the multiplex PCR reads through MiXCR, listing each CDR3 protein once. The sample yields roughly 570,000 distinct CDR3 sequences, roughly 50% seen once. The CDR3 contains 18 residues. The germline gives CDR1 ENHRY, CDR2 SYGVKD. Losses at the gene ends were 10 bases for V and 0 bases for J; bases not matched to a gene: 18.

The receptor's source is an adult woman with Graves' disease, either hyperthyroidism or ophthalmopathy (not recorded which). V usage is TRBV10-3 and J usage is TRBJ1-5, with TRBD1 identical over 7 bases. Sequenced sample: peripheral blood or thyroid tissue (not recorded which). CDR3 protein: CASTRFRDSRYSNQPQHF. The CDR3 nucleotides read TGTGCCAGCACCAGATTCCGGGACAGCCGATATAGCAATCAGCCCCAGCATTTT.